This T cell receptor (beta chain) was found in a study of blood T cell repertoires in COVID-19. Study as a whole: Sites across the United States, Italy and Spain contributed samples from acute and convalescent COVID-19.

Sequenced by immunoSEQ multiplex PCR; TCRdb stores in-frame clones only, minus some. The sample lists approximately 470,000 clones, approximately 86% occurring once. The V and J ends lost 3 bases and 5 bases, in that order; junction bases with no gene match: 9. The CDR3 totals 14 residues. Per germline, CDR1 GTSNPN and CDR2 SVGIG (reference sequence). The clonotype comes from a woman in her late teens or twenties who had recovered from COVID-19. Sequencing was carried out using PBMCs or T cells enriched from blood (not recorded which). This sequence joins TRBV30 and TRBJ2-7, with 8 bases lining up with TRBD1. CDR3 in DNA: TGTGCCTGGAGGGGGGAGACAGGGGCGGACGAGCAGTACTTC. Its protein is CAWRGETGADEQYF.